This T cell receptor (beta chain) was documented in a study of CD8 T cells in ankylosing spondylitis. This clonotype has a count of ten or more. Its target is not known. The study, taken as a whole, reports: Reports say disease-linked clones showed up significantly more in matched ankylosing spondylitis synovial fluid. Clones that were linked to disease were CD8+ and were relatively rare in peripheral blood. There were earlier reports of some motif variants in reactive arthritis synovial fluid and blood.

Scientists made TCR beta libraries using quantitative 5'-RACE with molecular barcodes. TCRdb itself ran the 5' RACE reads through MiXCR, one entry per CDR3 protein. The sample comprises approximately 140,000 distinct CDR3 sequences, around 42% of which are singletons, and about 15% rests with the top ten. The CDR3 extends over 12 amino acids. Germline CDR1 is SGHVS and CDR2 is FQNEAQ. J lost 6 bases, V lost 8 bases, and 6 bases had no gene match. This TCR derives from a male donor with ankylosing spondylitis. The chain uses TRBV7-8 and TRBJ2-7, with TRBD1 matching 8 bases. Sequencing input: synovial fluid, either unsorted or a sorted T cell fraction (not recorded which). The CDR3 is CASRGQGTEQYF. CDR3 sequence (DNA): TGTGCCAGCCGAGGACAGGGAACCGAGCAGTACTTC.